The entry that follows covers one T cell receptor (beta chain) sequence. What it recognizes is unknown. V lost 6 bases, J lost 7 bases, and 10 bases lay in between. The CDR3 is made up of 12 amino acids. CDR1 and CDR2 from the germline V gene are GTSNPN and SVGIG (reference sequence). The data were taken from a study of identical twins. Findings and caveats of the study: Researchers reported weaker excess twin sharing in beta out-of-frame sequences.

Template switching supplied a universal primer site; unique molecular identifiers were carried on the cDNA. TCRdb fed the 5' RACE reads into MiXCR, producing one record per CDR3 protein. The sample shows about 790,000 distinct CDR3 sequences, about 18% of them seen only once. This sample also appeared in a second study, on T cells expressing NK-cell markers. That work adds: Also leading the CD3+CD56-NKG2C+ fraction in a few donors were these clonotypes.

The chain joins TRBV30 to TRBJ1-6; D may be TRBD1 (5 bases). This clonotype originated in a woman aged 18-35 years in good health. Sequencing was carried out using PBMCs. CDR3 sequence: CACGAGNSPLHF. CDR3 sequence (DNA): TGTGCCTGCGGGGCAGGGAATTCACCCCTCCACTTT.